What follows describes a single TCR beta chain. No antigen is known for it. Here immunoSEQ multiplex PCR was the method, and the copy in TCRdb shows in-frame clones only, minus some. The sample includes fewer than 200,000 clones, around 87% of them seen just once. These data belong to a study of cytomegalovirus exposure and HLA in healthy donors. Broader study findings: For cytomegalovirus status, the classifier reportedly gave diagnoses with high specificity and sensitivity. Many donors carried some public TCRs, although rarity characterized most TCR sequences.

Trimming removed 1 base at V and 3 bases at J, with 14 bases between. This CDR3 is 16 amino acids long. The germline gives CDR1 LGHNA, CDR2 YNFKEQ. The sequencing input was PBMCs. The receptor comes from a woman aged 25-40 years in good health and CMV-seronegative. The gene calls are TRBV4-2 and TRBJ2-3, with a possible D match to TRBD2 (7 bases). The CDR3 coding sequence is TGTGCCAGCAGCCAAGGTGGGGGGGCCGGGACAGATACGCAGTATTTT. It yields the protein CASSQGGGAGTDTQYF.